Sequencing of this T cell receptor (beta chain) was carried out in a study of blood T cell repertoires in COVID-19. Study at large: Donors in the United States, Italy and Spain gave samples during acute or convalescent COVID-19.

The CDR3 runs to 13 residues. CDR1 is SNHLY and CDR2 is FYNNEI in the germline V gene. Between the trimmed V and J ends, which lost 0 bases and 6 bases, there was a span of 5 bases. Authors' processing steps: Estimated nucleated cell counts came from reference gene primer amplification. Some clones are missing from TCRdb's copy, which holds only in-frame ones; the method was immunoSEQ multiplex PCR. Clonal size and the V and J genes are those of that table, whereas D and trimming came from the DNA. The sample yields about 100,000 clones, roughly 92% seen once. The sequence derives from a man aged 45 to 65 with active COVID-19. Sequencing input: peripheral blood. V and J are TRBV2 and TRBJ2-2, with D possibly matching TRBD2 (5 bases). The CDR3 region has the DNA TGTGCCAGCAGTGAAGCCGGGGCCGGGGAGCTGTTTTTT. The encoded protein is CASSEAGAGELFF.